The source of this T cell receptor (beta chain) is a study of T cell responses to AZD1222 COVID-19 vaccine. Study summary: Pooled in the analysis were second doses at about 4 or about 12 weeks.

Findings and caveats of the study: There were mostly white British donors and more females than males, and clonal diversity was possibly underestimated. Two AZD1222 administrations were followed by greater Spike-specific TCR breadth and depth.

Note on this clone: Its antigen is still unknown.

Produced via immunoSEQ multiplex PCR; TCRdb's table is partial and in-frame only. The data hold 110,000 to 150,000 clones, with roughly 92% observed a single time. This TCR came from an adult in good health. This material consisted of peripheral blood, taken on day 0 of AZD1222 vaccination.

CDR3 coding DNA: TGTGCCAGCAGCGCTTACAGTTGGGGCAATCAGCCCCAGCATTTT. Its protein is CASSAYSWGNQPQHF. This sequence joins TRBV5-6 and TRBJ1-5; the D is unclear. This CDR3 comprises 15 residues. CDR1 is SGHDT, CDR2 YYEEEE, per germline. V was pared by 4 bases and J by 2 bases, with 13 bases between.